The 13 T cell receptor beta chains presented below share a single source sample, sequenced in a study of cytomegalovirus exposure and HLA in healthy donors. This table comes from immunoSEQ multiplex PCR, and its TCRdb copy is limited to in-frame clones, with some not included. The table lists some 330,000 clones, 86% of them singletons. The sequenced material came from PBMCs. All receptors derive from a woman between 18 and 30 years old in good health and CMV-seronegative.

This clone showed up just once. The rearrangement links TRBV12-1 to TRBJ2-1; TRBD1 was called by the table and not checked on the DNA. TRBV12-1 is assigned pseudogene status. There are 13 residues in the CDR3. DNA of the CDR3: TGTGCCAGCGCTTTGTACAGGGGCTATGAGCAGTTCTTC. Residues: CASALYRGYEQFF.

This clone was detected once. This chain joins TRBV15 and TRBJ2-3; 7 bases line up with TRBD2. Losses at the gene ends were 2 bases for V and 2 bases for J; bases not matched to a gene: 4. CDR3 length equals 15 residues. Germline V gene data show CDR1 as LNHNV and CDR2 as YYDKDF (reference sequence). CDR3 DNA: TGTGCCACCAGCAGAACACTAGCGACCACAGATACGCAGTATTTT. It yields the protein CATSRTLATTDTQYF.

This rearrangement joins TRBV2 to TRBJ2-1; 7 positions match TRBD1. This CDR3 contains 16 residues. Germline-derived CDR1 and CDR2 are SNHLY and FYNNEI. V lost 7 bases to trimming and J lost 5 bases; unmatched junction nucleotides: 14. The CDR3 DNA sequence: TGTGCCAGCAAAATTATGCCGGGACAGAAAAACAATGAGCAGTTCTTC. Translated: CASKIMPGQKNNEQFF. Full variable domain (outside the CDR3, taken from reference TRBV2 and TRBJ2-1): EPEVTQTPSHQVTQMGQEVILRCVPISNHLYFYWYRQILGQKVEFLVSFYNNEISEKSEIFDDQFSVERPDGSNFTLKIRSTKLEDSAMYFCASKIMPGQKNNEQFFGPGTRLTVL.

The chain links TRBV2 to TRBJ1-5, with a tentative D call TRBD1 (5 bases). The length of the CDR3 is 16 residues. Deletions cut 2 bases from V and 9 bases from J, with 20 bases between. The germline gives CDR1 SNHLY, CDR2 FYNNEI. This CDR3 is CASSETGGSLNWPQHF. CDR3 coding DNA: TGTGCCAGCAGTGAAACAGGTGGCAGCCTAAATTGGCCCCAGCATTTT. Full variable domain (rest looked up from reference TRBV2 and TRBJ1-5): EPEVTQTPSHQVTQMGQEVILRCVPISNHLYFYWYRQILGQKVEFLVSFYNNEISEKSEIFDDQFSVERPDGSNFTLKIRSTKLEDSAMYFCASSETGGSLNWPQHFGDGTRLSIL.

This sequence joins TRBV2 and TRBJ2-2, with D maybe TRBD1 (6 bases). This CDR3 has 15 amino acids. Germline V CDR1 and CDR2: SNHLY, FYNNEI. Trimming shortened V by 6 bases and J by 4 bases, and 15 bases separated the two germline ends. CDR3: CASSPTGGRTGELFF. The CDR3 DNA reads as TGTGCCAGCAGCCCGACAGGAGGTCGCACCGGGGAGCTGTTTTTT.

V gene TRBV18 combines with J gene TRBJ2-2, with 14 bases aligning to TRBD2. V trimming: 3 bases; J trimming: 6 bases; junction bases outside the gene matches: 3. The CDR3 sequence is 16 residues long. Germline assignment: CDR1 KGHSH and CDR2 LQKENI. The CDR3 is CASSPGLAGAAGELFF. The DNA for the CDR3 is TGTGCCAGCTCACCGGGACTAGCGGGAGCGGCCGGGGAGCTGTTTTTT.

The chain employs TRBV28 and TRBJ2-5, with 8 bases aligning to TRBD1. The V gene's germline CDR1 is MDHEN and CDR2 SYDVKM. V lost 7 bases to trimming and J lost 5 bases; unmatched junction nucleotides: 6. The CDR3 length is 13 residues. Here the CDR3 reads CASTPGGRETQYF. DNA for the CDR3: TGTGCCAGCACCCCAGGGGGCAGGGAGACCCAGTACTTC.

The rearrangement links TRBV19 to TRBJ2-1; maybe TRBD1 (5 bases). Germline CDR1 and CDR2: LNHDA and SQIVND (reference sequence). Trimming shortened V by 3 bases and J by 7 bases, and 13 bases separated the two germline ends. The CDR3 contains 14 residues. The chain's CDR3 is CASSIRAGSNEQFF. The CDR3 nucleotides are TGTGCCAGTAGTATTCGGGCAGGGTCGAATGAGCAGTTCTTC.

This clone has only one observation. This chain uses TRBV6-1 with TRBJ2-7, with 9 positions matching TRBD1. Per germline, CDR1 MNHNS and CDR2 SASEGT. Losses at the gene ends were 5 bases for V and 3 bases for J; bases not matched to a gene: 5. The length of the CDR3 is 14 residues. CDR3 DNA: TGTGCCAGCAGTAAACCGGGACAGGGCTACGAGCAGTACTTC. It codes for CASSKPGQGYEQYF.

This clone came up a few times. The chain links TRBV27 to TRBJ2-7; 8 nucleotides align to TRBD2. Unmatched junction bases numbered 11, after V lost 6 bases and J lost 4 bases. CDR1 is MNHEY and CDR2 is SMNVEV in the germline V gene (reference sequence). This CDR3 has 15 amino acids. The chain's CDR3 is CASRDRIAGTYEQYF. CDR3 DNA: TGTGCCAGCAGAGACCGCATAGCGGGAACGTACGAGCAGTACTTC.

V usage is TRBV7-2 and J usage is TRBJ2-2; 7 bases are a match to TRBD2. Germline CDR1 is SGHTA and CDR2 is FQGNSA. The CDR3 has 17 amino acids. The V gene end was trimmed by 0 bases and the J gene end by 5 bases; junction bases not matched to a gene: 9. The CDR3 spells CASSLAVGGPGTGELFF. The CDR3 DNA follows: TGTGCCAGCAGCTTAGCGGTGGGAGGGCCGGGGACCGGGGAGCTGTTTTTT.

This clone occurred once. The genes are TRBV6-4 and TRBJ2-7; no reliable D call. Looked up from germline, CDR1 is MRHNA and CDR2 is SNTAGT. V dropped 7 bases and J dropped 2 bases, with 18 bases sitting between them. The CDR3 loop spans 15 amino acids. In nucleotides, the CDR3 is TGTGCCAGCACCGACCCCACCCGGGTCGCCTACGAGCAGTACTTC. Translated, it gives CASTDPTRVAYEQYF.

The gene calls are TRBV6-6 and TRBJ2-7, with D maybe TRBD1 (6 bases). Germline CDR1 reads MNHNY; CDR2 reads SVGAGI (reference sequence). Trimming took 2 bases from V and 0 from J, leaving 8 bases between them. This CDR3 spans 14 amino acids. The CDR3 spells CASSYPGHSYEQYF. In DNA, the CDR3 is TGTGCCAGCAGTTACCCGGGACACTCCTACGAGCAGTACTTC.